This entry lists 8 T cell receptor beta chains sequenced from one sample in a study of Ad26.COV2.S vaccination and SARS-CoV-2 variants. The treatment here: roughly 18 received Ad26.COV2.S at low or high dose, single or two shots; roughly five received placebo; per-sample allocation not given. Repertoires come from day 63 after the first vaccine or placebo injection. Assay: immunoSEQ multiplex PCR; the TCRdb copy retains only in-frame clones and omits some. The data hold 440,000 or so clones, with 80% to 95% observed a single time. The sequenced sample was peripheral blood, obtained in a trial of Ad26.COV2.S vaccine versus placebo. The source is a person between 18 and 60 years old who received the Ad26.COV2.S COVID-19 vaccine or a placebo.

This chain joins TRBV5-6 and TRBJ2-3; 15 bases fit TRBD2. With V trimmed by 3 bases and J by 8 bases, 7 bases remained unmatched. This CDR3 has 16 residues. From germline, CDR1 is SGHDT and CDR2 YYEEEE. For the CDR3, the DNA is TGTGCCAGCAGCTGGACTAGCGGGAGGGGTTTTCGTACGCAGTATTTT. As protein: CASSWTSGRGFRTQYF.

The chain employs TRBV24-1 and TRBJ1-5, with D uncertain. The CDR3 sequence is 14 residues long. Germline CDR1 reads KGHDR; CDR2 reads SFDVKD. V was cut by 5 bases and J by 0 bases, with 7 bases left in between. CDR3 coding DNA: TGTGCCACCAGTGGGACGGATAGCAATCAGCCCCAGCATTTT. This codes for CATSGTDSNQPQHF.

The chain carries TRBV10-3 and TRBJ2-3; 10 bases line up with TRBD2. With V trimmed by 7 bases and J by 4 bases, 5 bases remained unmatched. This CDR3 has 14 residues. Germline loops: CDR1 ENHRY, CDR2 SYGVKD. CDR3 protein: CAINPSGSSDTQYF. CDR3 coding DNA: TGTGCCATCAACCCTAGCGGGAGCTCAGATACGCAGTATTTT.

This sequence joins TRBV6-5 and TRBJ2-7; 8 bases are shared with TRBD1. The germline V gene encodes CDR1 MNHEY and CDR2 SVGAGI. V was clipped by 0 bases and J by 4 bases; unmatched bases: 5. This CDR3 has 15 residues. The CDR3 DNA reads TGTGCCAGCAGTTACTCGAGCAGGGGGCTATACGAGCAGTACTTC. Amino acids: CASSYSSRGLYEQYF.

The V call is TRBV27, the J call TRBJ2-2; 8 nucleotides line up with TRBD2. With 5 bases clipped from V and 4 bases from J, the junction kept 9 bases outside the gene matches. The germline CDR1 and CDR2 sequences are MNHEY and SMNVEV (reference sequence). The CDR3 has 16 amino acids. The CDR3 sequence: CASSHPAGGSTGELFF. CDR3 DNA sequence: TGTGCCAGCAGTCACCCGGCGGGAGGTTCCACCGGGGAGCTGTTTTTT.

This chain joins TRBV19 and TRBJ1-5; 9 bases are a match to TRBD1. V lost 5 bases, J lost 4 bases, and 6 bases stayed unmatched. In germline, CDR1 is LNHDA, CDR2 SQIVND (reference sequence). This CDR3 is built from 15 residues. CDR3: CASSSQTGGNQPQHF. The CDR3 bases are TGTGCCAGTAGTTCTCAGACAGGGGGGAATCAGCCCCAGCATTTT.

V gene TRBV5-5 combines with J gene TRBJ1-1; 8 positions match TRBD1. The CDR3 is made up of 18 amino acids. V lost 0 bases to trimming and J lost 1 base; unmatched junction nucleotides: 11. Germline V gene sequence: CDR1 SGHKS, CDR2 YYEKEE (reference sequence). The CDR3 nucleotides read TGTGCCAGCAGCTTGGAGTGGTTGGGACAGGCGCCGAACACTGAAGCTTTCTTT. Translation: CASSLEWLGQAPNTEAFF.

In this sample, this clone turned up a few times. The chain recombines TRBV6-2 or TRBV6-3 with TRBJ1-1; D may be TRBD1 (6 bases). The CDR3 runs 13 residues. V lost 2 bases and J 4 bases, leaving 8 bases between the germline ends. Germline CDR1 MNHEY, CDR2 SVGEGT. The DNA for the CDR3 is TGTGCCAGCAGTTACGGGGGGCTCACTGAAGCTTTCTTT. It is translated as CASSYGGLTEAFF.